This T cell receptor beta chain was sequenced for a study of blood T cell repertoires in COVID-19. In the study overall: COVID-19 samples, acute and convalescent, were from the United States, Italy and Spain.

Profiled with immunoSEQ multiplex PCR; TCRdb holds only in-frame clones, not every one. The repertoire holds under 250,000 clones, with roughly four fifths as singletons. As concerns this clone: The sample carries other DNA sequences with the same CDR3.

CDR1 and CDR2 from the germline V gene are MNHEY and SMNVEV (reference sequence). The CDR3 runs 16 residues. V was clipped by 6 bases and J by 4 bases; unmatched bases: 10. The sequenced sample consisted of peripheral blood. V and J are TRBV27 and TRBJ2-2, with 8 bases lining up with TRBD2. The TCR was taken from a man aged 50-60 years with active or convalescent COVID-19. The CDR3 protein is CASRRGAGGGTGELFF. The DNA of the CDR3 is TGTGCCAGCAGGAGGGGGGCGGGGGGTGGCACCGGGGAGCTGTTTTTT.